This TCR beta chain was identified in a study of blood T cells in healthy people across ages. Study observations and caveats: Comparison with aged donors showed that long-lived donors had more naive CD4+ cells and higher diversity.

As regards this clonotype: Its antigen is not identified.

The CDR3 runs to 14 residues. In germline, CDR1 is MDHEN, CDR2 SYDVKM. The V and J ends lost 6 bases and 3 bases respectively, with 13 bases between them. Every sample had a minimum of 7 million PBMCs isolated. A second roughly 6 to 12 cycle PCR used barcoded and J-beta primers. TCRdb redid the calling of the 5' RACE reads with MiXCR, one entry per CDR3 protein. The data contain some 940,000 distinct CDR3 sequences, under 35% of them singletons. The data also belong to a second study, concerning T cells of mothers and their children. That source adds: Once extracted, all RNA went into cDNA synthesis at approximately 1.5 ug per 15 ul.

The specimen was blood. The receptor was derived from a woman aged 40 to 49 in good health. The chain has TRBV28 and TRBJ2-3, with D possibly TRBD2 on 5 matching bases. The CDR3 sequence is CASRSGGPTDTQYF. The CDR3 DNA reads as TGTGCCAGCAGGTCTGGCGGGCCGACAGATACGCAGTATTTT.